A single TCR beta chain is shown here with its context. What it recognizes is unknown. The CDR3 runs 14 residues. Looked up from germline, CDR1 is SGHVS and CDR2 is FQNEAQ. V was clipped by 4 bases and J by 7 bases, with 11 bases between them. This record belongs to a study of T-cell memory formation after mild COVID-19. Study-level results: Among contracting clones, CD4+ were mainly CM/EM and CD8+ enriched in EMRA. Within pre-infection memory, some responding clones were found, suggesting cross-reactive memory joined.

TCRdb re-called the 5' RACE reads through MiXCR, storing one row per CDR3 protein. Counted here are 240,000 or so distinct CDR3 sequences, approximately 9% occurring once; the ten biggest clones make up roughly a fifth. The genes are TRBV7-8 and TRBJ1-6; D might be TRBD1 (5 bases). The sequenced material came from PBMCs or a T cell subset sorted from them (not recorded which). The receptor was isolated from a man between 18 and 29 years old who had mild COVID-19 (a few samples of this study predate the infection). Cell type and time point are not known. The CDR3 is CASSSQGGNSPLHF. The CDR3 DNA is TGTGCCAGCAGCTCGCAGGGTGGGAATTCACCCCTCCACTTT.